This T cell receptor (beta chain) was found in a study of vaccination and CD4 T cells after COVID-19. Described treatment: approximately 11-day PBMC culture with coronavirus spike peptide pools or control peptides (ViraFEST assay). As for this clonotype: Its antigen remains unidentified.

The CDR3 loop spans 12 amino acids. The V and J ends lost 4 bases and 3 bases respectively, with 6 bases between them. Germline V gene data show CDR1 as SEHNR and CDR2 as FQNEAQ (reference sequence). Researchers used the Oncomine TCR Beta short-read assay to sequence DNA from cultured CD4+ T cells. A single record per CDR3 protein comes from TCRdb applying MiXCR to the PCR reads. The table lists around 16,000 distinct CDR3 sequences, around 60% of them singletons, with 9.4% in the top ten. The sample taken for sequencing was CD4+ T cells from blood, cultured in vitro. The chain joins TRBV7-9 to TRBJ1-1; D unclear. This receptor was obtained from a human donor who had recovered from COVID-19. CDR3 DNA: TGTGCCAGCAGCTACGAGGACACTGAAGCTTTCTTT. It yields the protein CASSYEDTEAFF.